The rows below give T cell receptor beta chains drawn from one sample of a study of technical replicates of blood from several donors. This table comes from immunoSEQ multiplex PCR, and its TCRdb copy is limited to in-frame clones, with some not included. The table has 95,000 to 100,000 clones, 90% to 97% seen once. Input material: T cells isolated from PBMCs. The receptors derive from a human donor in good health. CDR3s leave out the opening cysteine and the closing phenylalanine or tryptophan. Each record gives: V gene, J gene, CDR3 protein.

v_gene: TRBV6-5; j_gene: TRBJ1-1; CDR3aa: ASLRNTEAF
v_gene: TRBV6-1; j_gene: TRBJ1-5; CDR3aa: ASIGTPSNQPQH
v_gene: TRBV10-2; j_gene: TRBJ2-7; CDR3aa: ASSGGLAGEYEQY
v_gene: TRBV29-1; j_gene: TRBJ2-5; CDR3aa: SVGTGAYQETQY
v_gene: TRBV10-3; j_gene: TRBJ2-1; CDR3aa: AISVYNEQF
v_gene: TRBV18; j_gene: TRBJ2-7; CDR3aa: ASSPGTIYEQY
v_gene: TRBV28; j_gene: TRBJ1-4; CDR3aa: ASSFTGFEEKLF
v_gene: TRBV6-1; j_gene: TRBJ1-1; CDR3aa: VSSDQGRGGTEAF
v_gene: TRBV28; j_gene: TRBJ1-2; CDR3aa: ASREGGIYGYT
v_gene: TRBV6-1; j_gene: TRBJ2-5; CDR3aa: ASLGDTRQEAQY
v_gene: TRBV4-1; j_gene: TRBJ2-3; CDR3aa: ASSPGRGNTDTQY
v_gene: TRBV30; j_gene: TRBJ2-3; CDR3aa: AWKLDWRGGTDTQY
v_gene: TRBV20-1; j_gene: TRBJ2-5; CDR3aa: SARQGETQY
v_gene: TRBV10-1; j_gene: TRBJ1-4; CDR3aa: ASSEATGTGEKLF
v_gene: TRBV18; j_gene: TRBJ2-3; CDR3aa: ASSPPERGTDTQY
v_gene: TRBV4-1; j_gene: TRBJ2-7; CDR3aa: AGLQSRWTGRMAYEQY
v_gene: TRBV5-5; j_gene: TRBJ2-7; CDR3aa: ASSPLGQTYEQY
v_gene: TRBV7-9; j_gene: TRBJ1-6; CDR3aa: ASSLPQGMDSPLH
v_gene: TRBV5-6; j_gene: TRBJ1-5; CDR3aa: ASSLGTGRNQPQH
v_gene: TRBV7-9; j_gene: TRBJ1-1; CDR3aa: ASSLSGSPMNTEAF
v_gene: TRBV5-4; j_gene: TRBJ2-7; CDR3aa: ASSLGTSAHEQY
v_gene: TRBV19; j_gene: TRBJ1-1; CDR3aa: ASSISQETGRGEAF
v_gene: TRBV5-1; j_gene: TRBJ2-3; CDR3aa: ASSLASGVDTDTQY
v_gene: TRBV5-1; j_gene: TRBJ1-1; CDR3aa: ASSSRQGATTEAF
v_gene: TRBV13; j_gene: TRBJ2-7; CDR3aa: ASSLEHEQY
v_gene: TRBV2; j_gene: TRBJ2-2; CDR3aa: ASNSRIVTGELF
v_gene: TRBV28; j_gene: TRBJ2-1; CDR3aa: ASSPPTGTSGNNEQF
v_gene: TRBV10-1; j_gene: TRBJ1-2; CDR3aa: ASSEFREGYNGYT
v_gene: TRBV30; j_gene: TRBJ1-4; CDR3aa: AWVQSNEKLF
v_gene: TRBV7-9; j_gene: TRBJ2-1; CDR3aa: ASSLGRKTYNEQF
v_gene: TRBV2; j_gene: TRBJ1-2; CDR3aa: ASSAIDSNYGYT
v_gene: TRBV5-1; j_gene: TRBJ2-3; CDR3aa: ASSPFEVTTDTQY
v_gene: TRBV7-9; j_gene: TRBJ1-1; CDR3aa: ASSSPGHRNTEAF
v_gene: TRBV27; j_gene: TRBJ2-3; CDR3aa: ASRRGRRGTDTQY
v_gene: TRBV10-1; j_gene: TRBJ1-1; CDR3aa: ASTRQGGTEAF
v_gene: TRBV6-6; j_gene: TRBJ2-7; CDR3aa: ASRPALGQGGDEQY
v_gene: TRBV19; j_gene: TRBJ1-2; CDR3aa: ASYPWLNYGYT
v_gene: TRBV6-1; j_gene: TRBJ2-7; CDR3aa: ASSEWLTSGRAPYEQY
v_gene: TRBV19; j_gene: TRBJ2-1; CDR3aa: ASSIVNRGFSLYNEQF